The 8 T cell receptor beta chains below all came from one sample that was sequenced in a study of cytomegalovirus exposure and HLA in healthy donors. The PCR employed 60 Vbeta primers together with 13 Jbeta primers. Profiling relied on immunoSEQ multiplex PCR, and the TCRdb table lists in-frame clones only, not all of them. Of around 180,000 clones listed, more than 65% were seen once; the top ten hold 0.95% to 1.5%. Sequenced sample: PBMCs. Receptors originate from a girl aged 2 to 9 in good health and CMV-seropositive.

The chain combines TRBV5-1 with TRBJ2-5; TRBD2 aligns across 10 bases. Losses at the gene ends were 3 bases for V and 5 bases for J; bases not matched to a gene: 10. This CDR3 comprises 16 residues. Germline V gene data show CDR1 as SGHRS and CDR2 as YFSETQ. CDR3 nucleotide sequence: TGCGCCAGCAGCTCAGCCGGGACTAGCGTAACGGAGACCCAGTACTTC. It yields the protein CASSSAGTSVTETQYF.

The DNA of the CDR3 is TGTGCCAGCACCCTTCAGGGTACCACTGAAGCTTTCTTT. It translates to CASTLQGTTEAFF. This chain connects TRBV28 to TRBJ1-1; a weak D match, TRBD1 (5 bases). In germline, CDR1 is MDHEN, CDR2 SYDVKM. This CDR3 region has 13 residues. V dropped 7 bases and J dropped 4 bases, with 13 bases sitting between them.

This clone was seen a single time. CDR3 amino acids: CASRGGGTSRLGEQFF. The CDR3 region has the DNA TGTGCCAGCAGAGGGGGGGGGACTAGCCGGCTGGGGGAGCAGTTCTTC. V is TRBV2 and J is TRBJ2-1; TRBD2 matches 9 bases. Losses at the gene ends were 6 bases for V and 10 bases for J; bases not matched to a gene: 16. Per germline, CDR1 SNHLY and CDR2 FYNNEI. This CDR3 spans 16 amino acids. Combining the CDR3 with reference TRBV2 and TRBJ2-1 gives the whole variable domain EPEVTQTPSHQVTQMGQEVILRCVPISNHLYFYWYRQILGQKVEFLVSFYNNEISEKSEIFDDQFSVERPDGSNFTLKIRSTKLEDSAMYFCASRGGGTSRLGEQFFGPGTRLTVL.

This chain connects TRBV28 to TRBJ2-7, with 7 positions matching TRBD2. The CDR3 contains 19 residues. V lost 3 bases, J lost 0 bases, and 17 bases stayed unmatched. Germline CDR1 and CDR2: MDHEN and SYDVKM. The CDR3 DNA follows: TGTGCCAGCAGTTTTTTGTTCCCCGTACTAGCGTTGAGCTCCTACGAGCAGTACTTC. It is translated as CASSFLFPVLALSSYEQYF.

This chain connects TRBV6-5 to TRBJ2-7; 8 bases agree with TRBD1. CDR3 size: 12 residues. Germline values: CDR1 MNHEY, CDR2 SVGAGI. The V gene end was trimmed by 4 bases and the J gene end by 6 bases; junction bases not matched to a gene: 2. The CDR3 DNA is TGTGCCAGCAGTTTTGGACAGGGCGAGCAGTACTTC. This codes for CASSFGQGEQYF.

This clone occurred a few times. The V gene is TRBV4-2, the J gene TRBJ2-1; D ambiguous. The germline V gene encodes CDR1 LGHNA and CDR2 YNFKEQ. Trimming took off 4 bases at V and 8 bases at J, with 12 bases between the two ends. This CDR3 region has 13 residues. CDR3 protein: CASSRYRVYEQFF. The CDR3 DNA sequence: TGTGCCAGCAGCCGATACAGAGTCTATGAGCAGTTCTTC.

This clone showed up just once. V and J are TRBV15 and TRBJ2-7, with a possible D match to TRBD2 (6 bases). V was cut by 3 bases and J by 7 bases, with 19 bases left in between. Germline CDR1 reads LNHNV; CDR2 reads YYDKDF (reference sequence). This CDR3 has 15 residues. Written as DNA, the CDR3 is TGTGCCACCAGCAGGGAGGGACGAGCCCGACAAGAGCAGTACTTC. Residues: CATSREGRARQEQYF.

This chain connects TRBV11-2 to TRBJ1-6; D perhaps matches TRBD1 (6 bases). The V end was cut by 0 bases, the J end by 10 bases, with 19 bases between. Germline CDR1 SGHAT, CDR2 FQNNGV. The CDR3 contains 17 residues. In DNA form, the CDR3 reads TGTGCCAGCAGCTTAGAGATTGGGACAACCAGACGGTCACCCCTCCACTTT. It codes for CASSLEIGTTRRSPLHF.